This TCR beta chain was identified in a study of CD8+ T cells in alopecia areata (dated by TCRdb to 2016 to 2019). In terms of the full investigation: Treated patients were enrolled in an open-label pilot trial of oral tofacitinib, 5 to 10 mg twice daily, for moderate-to-severe alopecia areata. Tofacitinib was administered for 6 to 18 months, and 6 months of follow-up off drug were then conducted to assess delayed response and recurrence. In treated patients, disease severity was measured using the SALT score, which gives the percentage of scalp surface area affected. In both human patients and the C3H/HeJ mouse model, the study applied high-throughput TCRbeta sequencing to look at T cell clonal expansion in alopecia areata. On the human side, TCRbeta sequencing was run on scalp tissue and on sorted CD4+ and CD8+ peripheral blood T cells from healthy controls and from alopecia areata patients with either patchy or totalis/universalis disease. Tofacitinib-treated patients had biopsies at baseline and at 4 and 24 weeks of treatment, with a later scalp biopsy in several patients. Scalp clonality was compared across normal scalp (n=4), patchy alopecia areata scalp (n=8), and alopecia totalis/universalis scalp (n=8). The RNA source kit depended on sample type: the PAXgene miRNA kit for fixed scalp, the miRNeasy kit for PBMCs, and the RNeasy kit for mouse skin. immunoSEQ multiplex PCR using 35 Vbeta forward primers and 13 Jbeta reverse primers was used to amplify TCRbeta CDR3 regions. Here is what the overall study found, with its caveats: Compared with normal scalp, lesional scalp had higher clonality and more expanded CD8+ clones, particularly in alopecia totalis/universalis, a pattern that suggests antigenic drive. Compared with mice, TCR sequences shared between patients were less clear, possibly partly because of HLA diversity across the patient population. With tofacitinib, both scalp clonality and the number of expanded CD8+ clones among the top 100 scalp clones went down significantly. Because the treated cohort was small and had only one nonresponder, larger studies are needed to examine links between baseline CD8+ expansion and response. Many expanded lesional clones persisted in scalp and blood during tofacitinib treatment, which may partly explain relapse after stopping treatment. Resident alphabeta T cells in normal human skin are also sequenced, complicating scalp TCR repertoire analysis, unlike mouse skin dominated by gammadelta T cells.

V is reduced by 4 bases and J by 1 base, leaving a spacing of 12 bases between them. Including cysteine and phenylalanine, the CDR3 has 15 amino acids. The kept DNA is CDR3 alone, 45 bases in frame from the first base. CDR1 SGDLS and CDR2 YYNGEE were looked up in the germline V gene. The library was prepared using the immunoSEQ multiplex PCR assay. To provide template for TCR sequencing, every sample had RNA extracted and reverse transcribed into cDNA. SuperScript III was used to make first-strand cDNA, primed with a 2:1 mix of oligo-dT and random hexamers. A synthetic immune receptor repertoire was used to gauge amplification bias, and whatever bias remained was removed computationally. The published analysis was carried out like this. Raw reads were preprocessed to remove errors, and CDR3 was defined according to IMGT conventions as the region from the conserved cysteine to phenylalanine. Clonality was computed by normalizing Shannon entropy by log2 of the number of productive unique TCRs and subtracting the result from 1. Whether scalp clones were CD4 or CD8 was inferred by matching scalp TCRbeta sequences against CD4 and CD8 repertoires sorted from blood. Sourced from immuneACCESS, this table was stored by TCRdb with only in-frame sequences that have V and J called. A share of the clones is absent; for the studies checked, an unresolved V gene accounts for under half, and the remainder has no known explanation. V and J calls plus clone size are reproduced from that table; the DNA served to infer D and trimming. The sample table shows around 21,000 clones, and around 50% are seen once. 8% to 9% of the sample is held by the ten biggest clonotypes.

Points on this clone: The specificity of this receptor is unknown. Base qualities are not at hand, and no much larger clone is one base apart.

In the paper's terms, the time point label means: 4 weeks on oral tofacitinib. What the treatment or condition label conveys for this sample: oral pan-JAK inhibitor, 5-10 mg twice daily. Peripheral blood and lesional scalp punch biopsies were obtained from patients with alopecia areata. Human scalp biopsies were immediately fixed in PAXgene tissue containers. This sample comprised skin, obtained at week 4, from a patient treated with tofacitinib. The chain is made from TRBV9 and TRBJ2-1; perhaps TRBD1 is the D gene, with 5 bases matching. The receptor was derived from a human donor with alopecia areata. At the DNA level, the sequence is TGTGCCAGCAGCCTTCTAGGACAATCCTACAATGAGCAGTTCTTC. Translation gives CASSLLGQSYNEQFF.